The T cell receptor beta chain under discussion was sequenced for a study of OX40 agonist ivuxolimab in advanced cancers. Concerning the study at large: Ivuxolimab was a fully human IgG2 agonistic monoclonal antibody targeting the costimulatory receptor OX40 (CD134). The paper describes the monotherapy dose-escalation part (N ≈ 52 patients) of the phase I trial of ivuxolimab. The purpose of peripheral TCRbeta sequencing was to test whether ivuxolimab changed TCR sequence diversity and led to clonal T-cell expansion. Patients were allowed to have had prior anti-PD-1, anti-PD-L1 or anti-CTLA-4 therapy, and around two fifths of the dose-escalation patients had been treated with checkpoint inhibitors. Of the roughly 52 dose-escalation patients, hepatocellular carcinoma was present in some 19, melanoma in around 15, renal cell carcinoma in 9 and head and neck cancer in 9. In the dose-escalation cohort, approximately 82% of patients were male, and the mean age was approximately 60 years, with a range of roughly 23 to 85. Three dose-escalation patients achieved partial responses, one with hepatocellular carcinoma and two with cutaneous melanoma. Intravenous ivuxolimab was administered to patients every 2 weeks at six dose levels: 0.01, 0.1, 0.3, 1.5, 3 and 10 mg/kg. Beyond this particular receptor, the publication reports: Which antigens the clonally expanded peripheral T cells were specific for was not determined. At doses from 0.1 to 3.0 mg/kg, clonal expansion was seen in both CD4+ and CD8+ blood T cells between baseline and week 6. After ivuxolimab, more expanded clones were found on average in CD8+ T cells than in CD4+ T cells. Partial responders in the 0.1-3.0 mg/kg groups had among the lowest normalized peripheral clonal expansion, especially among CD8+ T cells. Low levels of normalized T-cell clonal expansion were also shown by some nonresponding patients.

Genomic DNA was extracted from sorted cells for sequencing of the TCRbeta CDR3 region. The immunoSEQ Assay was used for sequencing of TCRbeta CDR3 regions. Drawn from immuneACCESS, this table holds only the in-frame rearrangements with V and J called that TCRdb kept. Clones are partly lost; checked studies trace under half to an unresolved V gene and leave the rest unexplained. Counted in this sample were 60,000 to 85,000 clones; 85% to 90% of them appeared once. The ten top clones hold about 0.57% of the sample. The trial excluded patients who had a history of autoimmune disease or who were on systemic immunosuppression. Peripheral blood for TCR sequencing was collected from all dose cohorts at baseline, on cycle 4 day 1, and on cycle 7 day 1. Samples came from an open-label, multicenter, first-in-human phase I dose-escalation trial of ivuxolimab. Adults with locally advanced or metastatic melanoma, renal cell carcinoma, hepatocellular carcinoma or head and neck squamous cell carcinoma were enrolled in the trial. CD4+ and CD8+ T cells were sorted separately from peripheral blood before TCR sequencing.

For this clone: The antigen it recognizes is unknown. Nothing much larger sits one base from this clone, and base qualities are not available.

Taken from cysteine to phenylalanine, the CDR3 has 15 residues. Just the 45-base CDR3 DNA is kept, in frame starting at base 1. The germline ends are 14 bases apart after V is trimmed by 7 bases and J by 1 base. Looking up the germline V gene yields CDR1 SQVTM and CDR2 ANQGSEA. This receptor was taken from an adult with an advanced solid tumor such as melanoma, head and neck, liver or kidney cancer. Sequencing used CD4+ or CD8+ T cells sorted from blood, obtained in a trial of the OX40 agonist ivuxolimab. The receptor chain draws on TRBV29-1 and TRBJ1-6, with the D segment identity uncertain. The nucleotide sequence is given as TGCAGCGCTCGAGGCGGAGCATCCTATAATTCACCCCTCCACTTT. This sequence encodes CSARGGASYNSPLHF.